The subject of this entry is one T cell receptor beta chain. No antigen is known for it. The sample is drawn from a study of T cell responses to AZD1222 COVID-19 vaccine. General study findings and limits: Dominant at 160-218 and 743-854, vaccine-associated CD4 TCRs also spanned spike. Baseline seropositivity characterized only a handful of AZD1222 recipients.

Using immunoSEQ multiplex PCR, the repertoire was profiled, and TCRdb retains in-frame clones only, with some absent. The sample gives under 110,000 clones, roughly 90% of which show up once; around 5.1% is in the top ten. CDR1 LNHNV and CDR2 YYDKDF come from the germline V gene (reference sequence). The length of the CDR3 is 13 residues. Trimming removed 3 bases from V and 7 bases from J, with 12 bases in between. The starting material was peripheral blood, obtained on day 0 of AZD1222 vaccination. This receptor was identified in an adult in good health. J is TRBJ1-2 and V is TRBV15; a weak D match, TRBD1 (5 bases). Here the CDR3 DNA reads TGTGCCACCAGCAGTAGGGGTTCGGGTGGCTACACCTTC. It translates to CATSSRGSGGYTF.